Listed below are T cell receptor beta chains from one sample, sequenced in a study of T cells in localized non-small cell lung cancer. Sequencing was performed with immunoSEQ multiplex PCR; in TCRdb, only in-frame clones are kept and a portion is missing. The table lists roughly 90,000 clones, approximately 90% of them singletons. The specimen comprised PBMCs, sampled before any cancer treatment. All receptors come from a woman aged 35-75 years with stage II squamous cell lung carcinoma. CDR3s include the opening cysteine and the closing phenylalanine or tryptophan. Fields, in order: J gene, D gene, clone size, CDR3 length, V gene, CDR3 DNA, CDR3 protein. A D gene is named only where the DNA matches it firmly. Size tells how often a clone was seen (once, few, many) or the class of an expanded clone, and some rows leave it out.

J: TRBJ1-5
D: NA
size: NA
length: 15
V: TRBV28
DNA: TGTGCCAGCAGTTTGACGCTGAATAGCAATCAGCCCCAGCATTTT
CDR3: CASSLTLNSNQPQHF

J: TRBJ2-7
D: NA
size: NA
length: 12
V: TRBV11-3
DNA: TGTGCCAGCAGCCGGGGAGGCGACGAGCAGTACTTC
CDR3: CASSRGGDEQYF

J: TRBJ2-7
D: TRBD2
size: few
length: 21
V: TRBV2
DNA: TGTGCCAGCAGGGATATTCCCCGGACTAGCGGGACTAGTTTAACTCTGGACGAGCAGTACTTC
CDR3: CASRDIPRTSGTSLTLDEQYF

J: TRBJ1-2
D: NA
size: NA
length: 15
V: TRBV5-6
DNA: TGTGCCAGCAGGGGAGGCCACGACAGAAACTATGGCTACACCTTC
CDR3: CASRGGHDRNYGYTF

J: TRBJ2-2
D: NA
size: few
length: 14
V: TRBV6-4
DNA: TGTGCCAGCAGTGACCGGCTCGGGGCCGGGGAGCTGTTTTTT
CDR3: CASSDRLGAGELFF

J: TRBJ1-2
D: NA
size: NA
length: 13
V: TRBV6-6
DNA: TGTGCCAGCAGTTACGACGACTGGGGTGGCTACACCTTC
CDR3: CASSYDDWGGYTF

J: TRBJ2-1
D: TRBD2
size: NA
length: 17
V: TRBV27
DNA: TGTGCCAGCTTGGGCTCTAGCGGGAGAGGATCCTACAATGAGCAGTTCTTC
CDR3: CASLGSSGRGSYNEQFF

J: TRBJ2-7
D: NA
size: many
length: 13
V: TRBV6-5
DNA: TGTGCCAGCAGTGCACAGGGATGGTCCGAGCAGTACTTC
CDR3: CASSAQGWSEQYF

J: TRBJ1-6
D: NA
size: NA
length: 15
V: TRBV5-4
DNA: TGTGCCACCTCCTGGGGAGGGGATATTAATTCACCCCTCCACTTT
CDR3: CATSWGGDINSPLHF

J: TRBJ2-2
D: NA
size: once
length: 15
V: TRBV18
DNA: TGTGCCAGCTCACCCTTCCAGGGGAACACCGGGGAGCTGTTTTTT
CDR3: CASSPFQGNTGELFF

J: TRBJ1-1
D: NA
size: NA
length: 11
V: TRBV6-6
DNA: TGTGCCAGCAGTATCCTGGATGAAGCTTTCTTT
CDR3: CASSILDEAFF

J: TRBJ1-1
D: NA
size: NA
length: 12
V: TRBV10-2
DNA: TGCGCCAGCACCAGAGGGGACACTGAAGCTTTCTTT
CDR3: CASTRGDTEAFF

J: TRBJ1-1
D: NA
size: NA
length: 13
V: TRBV10-2
DNA: TGCGCCAGCAGAGAGGACTTGAACACTGAAGCTTTCTTT
CDR3: CASREDLNTEAFF

J: TRBJ2-7
D: NA
size: NA
length: 14
V: TRBV28
DNA: TGTGCCAGCAGTTTAATTTACAGGTCCTACGAGCAGTACTTC
CDR3: CASSLIYRSYEQYF

J: TRBJ2-7
D: TRBD2
size: NA
length: 18
V: TRBV5-4
DNA: TGTGCCAGCAGCTTGGCCGGCCTAGCGGGAGCCCCCCACTACGAGCAGTACTTC
CDR3: CASSLAGLAGAPHYEQYF

J: TRBJ2-7
D: TRBD1
size: NA
length: 13
V: TRBV2
DNA: TGTGCCAGCAGGTGGGGACAGGGCTACGAGCAGTACTTC
CDR3: CASRWGQGYEQYF

J: TRBJ2-3
D: TRBD1
size: NA
length: 14
V: TRBV19
DNA: TGTGCCAGTAGTTCTGCGGGACAGGGGGCCCCGCAGTATTTT
CDR3: CASSSAGQGAPQYF

J: TRBJ1-5
D: NA
size: NA
length: 14
V: TRBV27
DNA: TGTGCCAGCAGCTCACAGGGATTGAATCAGCCCCAGCATTTT
CDR3: CASSSQGLNQPQHF